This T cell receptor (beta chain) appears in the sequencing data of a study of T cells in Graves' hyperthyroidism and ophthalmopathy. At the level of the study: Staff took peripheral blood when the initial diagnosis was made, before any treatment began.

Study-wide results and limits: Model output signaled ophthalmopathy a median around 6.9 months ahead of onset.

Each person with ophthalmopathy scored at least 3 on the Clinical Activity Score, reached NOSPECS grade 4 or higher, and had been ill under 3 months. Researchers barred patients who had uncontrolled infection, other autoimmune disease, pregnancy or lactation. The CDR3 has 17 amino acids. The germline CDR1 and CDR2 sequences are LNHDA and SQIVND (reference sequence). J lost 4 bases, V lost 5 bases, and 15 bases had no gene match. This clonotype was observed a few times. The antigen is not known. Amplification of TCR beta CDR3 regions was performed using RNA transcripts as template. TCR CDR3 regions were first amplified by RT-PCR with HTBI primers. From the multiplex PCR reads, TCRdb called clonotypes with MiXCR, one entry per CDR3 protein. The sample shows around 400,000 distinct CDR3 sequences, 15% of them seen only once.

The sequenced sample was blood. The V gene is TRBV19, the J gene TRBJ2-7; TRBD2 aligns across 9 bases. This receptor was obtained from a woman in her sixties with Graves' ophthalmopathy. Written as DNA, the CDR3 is TGTGCCAGTAGTCCCTACCGTGGGCTAGCGGGAAAATACGAGCAGTACTTC. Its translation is CASSPYRGLAGKYEQYF.